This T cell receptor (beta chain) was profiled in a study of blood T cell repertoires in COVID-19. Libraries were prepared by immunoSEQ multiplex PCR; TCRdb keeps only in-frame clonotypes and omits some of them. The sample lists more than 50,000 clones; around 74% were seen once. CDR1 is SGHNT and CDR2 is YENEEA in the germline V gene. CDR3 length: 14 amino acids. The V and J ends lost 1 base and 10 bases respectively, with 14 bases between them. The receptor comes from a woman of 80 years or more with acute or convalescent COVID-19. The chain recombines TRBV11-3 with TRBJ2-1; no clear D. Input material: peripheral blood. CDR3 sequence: CASSLVDATREQFF. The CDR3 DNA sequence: TGTGCCAGCAGCTTAGTTGACGCAACGCGGGAGCAGTTCTTC.